The rows below give T cell receptor beta chains drawn from one sample of a study of shared clonotypes between healthy human individuals. Using immunoSEQ multiplex PCR, the repertoire was profiled, and TCRdb retains in-frame clones only, with some absent. The data show about 2.1 million clones, 93% seen once. The sequencing input was naive CD8+ T cells from PBMCs. Receptors were obtained from a man between 18 and 35 years old in good health. Some clones in this sample may be carry-over from other donors' samples. Each CDR3 is given without its conserved first and last residue. Fields, in order: V gene, J gene, CDR3 protein.

TRBV4-1	TRBJ2-1	ASSQDPAGEQF
TRBV19	TRBJ2-1	ASMGFTYNEQF
TRBV6-4	TRBJ1-2	ASSGQFYGYT
TRBV5-1	TRBJ2-1	ASVHSGEQF
TRBV7-6	TRBJ2-7	ASSPDTDLNYEQY
TRBV5-8	TRBJ1-4	ASSLESEGADEKLF
TRBV5-4	TRBJ2-7	ASSLTGLYEQY
TRBV7-9	TRBJ2-7	ASSPARGRPSSEQY
TRBV29-1	TRBJ1-2	SVPGQGGYGYT
TRBV10-2	TRBJ1-5	ASRADGGDQPQH
TRBV5-6	TRBJ2-4	ASSQSGFPKNIQY
TRBV4-3	TRBJ1-1	ASSLKGVSEAF
TRBV6-1	TRBJ1-1	ASNHRAF
TRBV6-5	TRBJ1-5	ASSTSLGEEQPQH
TRBV10-3	TRBJ2-2	AIRSETGELF
TRBV11-3	TRBJ1-4	ASSLDYEKLF
TRBV5-1	TRBJ2-3	ASSLDWDGDTQY
TRBV27	TRBJ1-2	ASSPTRNYGYT
TRBV7-9	TRBJ2-7	ASSLTPAEQY
TRBV5-6	TRBJ2-7	ASSYGGRALSEQY
TRBV11-2	TRBJ2-6	ASSHRDRGSGANVLT
TRBV27	TRBJ1-2	ASSPGGDGYT
TRBV15	TRBJ1-1	ATSRPSRGNTEAF
TRBV27	TRBJ1-1	ASRPKGGFEAF
TRBV14	TRBJ2-7	ASSPMPRLATQGYEQY
TRBV7-6	TRBJ2-7	ASSLKRSYEQY
TRBV29-1	TRBJ2-5	SVYGRQETQY
TRBV4-3	TRBJ2-1	ASSQDSAGVKF
TRBV7-8	TRBJ2-5	ASIRGRGETQY
TRBV29-1	TRBJ2-5	SVGGSGLGETQY
TRBV28	TRBJ1-2	ASSLGTGNYGYT
TRBV7-9	TRBJ2-3	ASSSGRMGPLTDTQY
TRBV27	TRBJ1-5	ASSGKYSNQPQH
TRBV10-3	TRBJ1-2	AISELGISGSRGGYT
TRBV9	TRBJ1-1	ASSVAAVMNTEAF
TRBV19	TRBJ2-7	ASSKGRPTDEQY
TRBV6-1	TRBJ2-1	ASSPMGDIHGEF